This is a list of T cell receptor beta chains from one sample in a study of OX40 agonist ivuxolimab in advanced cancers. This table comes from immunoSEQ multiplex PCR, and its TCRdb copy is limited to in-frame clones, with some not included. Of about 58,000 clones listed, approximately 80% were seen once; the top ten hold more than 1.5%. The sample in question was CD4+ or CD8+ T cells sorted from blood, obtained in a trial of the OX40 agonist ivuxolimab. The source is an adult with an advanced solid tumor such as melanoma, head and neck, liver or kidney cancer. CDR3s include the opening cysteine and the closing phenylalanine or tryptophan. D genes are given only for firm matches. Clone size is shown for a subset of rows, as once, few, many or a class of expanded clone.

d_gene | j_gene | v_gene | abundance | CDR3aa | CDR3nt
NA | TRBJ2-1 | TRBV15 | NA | CATSRAGTPYNEQFF | TGTGCCACCAGCAGGGCCGGGACACCTTACAATGAGCAGTTCTTC
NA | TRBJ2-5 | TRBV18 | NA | CASSPSIWQGDETQYF | TGTGCCAGCTCCCCTTCCATCTGGCAGGGAGATGAGACCCAGTACTTC
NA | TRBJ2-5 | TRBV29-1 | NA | CSVETAGETQYF | TGCAGCGTTGAGACGGCCGGGGAGACCCAGTACTTC
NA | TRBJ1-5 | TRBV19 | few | CASSPSNQPQHF | TGTGCCAGTAGTCCGAGCAATCAGCCCCAGCATTTT
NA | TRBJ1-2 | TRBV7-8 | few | CASSYLRDYGYTF | TGTGCCAGCAGCTACCTCCGGGACTATGGCTACACCTTC
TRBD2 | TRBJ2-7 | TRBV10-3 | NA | CAIRGALLSGRASYEQYF | TGTGCCATCAGGGGGGCCCTTCTAAGCGGGAGGGCCTCCTACGAGCAGTACTTC
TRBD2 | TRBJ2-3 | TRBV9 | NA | CASSSPERESGTDTQYF | TGTGCCAGCAGCTCCCCCGAGCGGGAGAGTGGCACAGATACGCAGTATTTT
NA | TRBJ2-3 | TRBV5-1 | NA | CASSLMGQVTDTQYF | TGCGCCAGCAGCTTAATGGGACAAGTCACAGATACGCAGTATTTT
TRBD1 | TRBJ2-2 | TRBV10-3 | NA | CAISASGGQGTTGELFF | TGTGCCATCAGTGCCAGCGGAGGACAGGGGACCACCGGGGAGCTGTTTTTT
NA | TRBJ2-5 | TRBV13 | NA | CASSSTLQETQYF | TGTGCCAGCAGCTCTACCTTACAAGAGACCCAGTACTTC